This TCR beta chain is from a study of human T cells and chemical hapten exposure. Overall study findings and caveats: Expanded TCRs showed more large CDR3 clusters than pre-sensitization or healthy control sets.

This CDR3 region has 11 residues. Germline V gene lookup returns CDR1 SGHTA and CDR2 FQGNSA. Noted time point: patch test 3, about 24 weeks after DPC sensitization. Stated treatment: therapeutic diphenylcyclopropenone sensitization with weekly scalp DPC. This clonotype was counted only a few times. Its target is unknown. The junction shows a germline mismatch at one end, possibly a read error. A single record per CDR3 protein comes from TCRdb applying MiXCR to the RACE reads. The data contain under 75,000 distinct CDR3 sequences, around 10% of them seen just once; the ten biggest clones take up approximately 1.5%.

This receptor was taken from a woman aged 45 to 65 with alopecia areata. Some clones in this sample may be carry-over from other donors' samples. The sample was whole blood, taken in connection with sensitization to the hapten diphenylcyclopropenone (DPC). The chain couples TRBV7-2 to TRBJ2-7; D is possibly TRBD1 (6 bases). The CDR3 DNA sequence: TGTGCCAGCAGTTCCGGGACAACCTCTTCCTTC. Protein product: CASSSGTTSSF.